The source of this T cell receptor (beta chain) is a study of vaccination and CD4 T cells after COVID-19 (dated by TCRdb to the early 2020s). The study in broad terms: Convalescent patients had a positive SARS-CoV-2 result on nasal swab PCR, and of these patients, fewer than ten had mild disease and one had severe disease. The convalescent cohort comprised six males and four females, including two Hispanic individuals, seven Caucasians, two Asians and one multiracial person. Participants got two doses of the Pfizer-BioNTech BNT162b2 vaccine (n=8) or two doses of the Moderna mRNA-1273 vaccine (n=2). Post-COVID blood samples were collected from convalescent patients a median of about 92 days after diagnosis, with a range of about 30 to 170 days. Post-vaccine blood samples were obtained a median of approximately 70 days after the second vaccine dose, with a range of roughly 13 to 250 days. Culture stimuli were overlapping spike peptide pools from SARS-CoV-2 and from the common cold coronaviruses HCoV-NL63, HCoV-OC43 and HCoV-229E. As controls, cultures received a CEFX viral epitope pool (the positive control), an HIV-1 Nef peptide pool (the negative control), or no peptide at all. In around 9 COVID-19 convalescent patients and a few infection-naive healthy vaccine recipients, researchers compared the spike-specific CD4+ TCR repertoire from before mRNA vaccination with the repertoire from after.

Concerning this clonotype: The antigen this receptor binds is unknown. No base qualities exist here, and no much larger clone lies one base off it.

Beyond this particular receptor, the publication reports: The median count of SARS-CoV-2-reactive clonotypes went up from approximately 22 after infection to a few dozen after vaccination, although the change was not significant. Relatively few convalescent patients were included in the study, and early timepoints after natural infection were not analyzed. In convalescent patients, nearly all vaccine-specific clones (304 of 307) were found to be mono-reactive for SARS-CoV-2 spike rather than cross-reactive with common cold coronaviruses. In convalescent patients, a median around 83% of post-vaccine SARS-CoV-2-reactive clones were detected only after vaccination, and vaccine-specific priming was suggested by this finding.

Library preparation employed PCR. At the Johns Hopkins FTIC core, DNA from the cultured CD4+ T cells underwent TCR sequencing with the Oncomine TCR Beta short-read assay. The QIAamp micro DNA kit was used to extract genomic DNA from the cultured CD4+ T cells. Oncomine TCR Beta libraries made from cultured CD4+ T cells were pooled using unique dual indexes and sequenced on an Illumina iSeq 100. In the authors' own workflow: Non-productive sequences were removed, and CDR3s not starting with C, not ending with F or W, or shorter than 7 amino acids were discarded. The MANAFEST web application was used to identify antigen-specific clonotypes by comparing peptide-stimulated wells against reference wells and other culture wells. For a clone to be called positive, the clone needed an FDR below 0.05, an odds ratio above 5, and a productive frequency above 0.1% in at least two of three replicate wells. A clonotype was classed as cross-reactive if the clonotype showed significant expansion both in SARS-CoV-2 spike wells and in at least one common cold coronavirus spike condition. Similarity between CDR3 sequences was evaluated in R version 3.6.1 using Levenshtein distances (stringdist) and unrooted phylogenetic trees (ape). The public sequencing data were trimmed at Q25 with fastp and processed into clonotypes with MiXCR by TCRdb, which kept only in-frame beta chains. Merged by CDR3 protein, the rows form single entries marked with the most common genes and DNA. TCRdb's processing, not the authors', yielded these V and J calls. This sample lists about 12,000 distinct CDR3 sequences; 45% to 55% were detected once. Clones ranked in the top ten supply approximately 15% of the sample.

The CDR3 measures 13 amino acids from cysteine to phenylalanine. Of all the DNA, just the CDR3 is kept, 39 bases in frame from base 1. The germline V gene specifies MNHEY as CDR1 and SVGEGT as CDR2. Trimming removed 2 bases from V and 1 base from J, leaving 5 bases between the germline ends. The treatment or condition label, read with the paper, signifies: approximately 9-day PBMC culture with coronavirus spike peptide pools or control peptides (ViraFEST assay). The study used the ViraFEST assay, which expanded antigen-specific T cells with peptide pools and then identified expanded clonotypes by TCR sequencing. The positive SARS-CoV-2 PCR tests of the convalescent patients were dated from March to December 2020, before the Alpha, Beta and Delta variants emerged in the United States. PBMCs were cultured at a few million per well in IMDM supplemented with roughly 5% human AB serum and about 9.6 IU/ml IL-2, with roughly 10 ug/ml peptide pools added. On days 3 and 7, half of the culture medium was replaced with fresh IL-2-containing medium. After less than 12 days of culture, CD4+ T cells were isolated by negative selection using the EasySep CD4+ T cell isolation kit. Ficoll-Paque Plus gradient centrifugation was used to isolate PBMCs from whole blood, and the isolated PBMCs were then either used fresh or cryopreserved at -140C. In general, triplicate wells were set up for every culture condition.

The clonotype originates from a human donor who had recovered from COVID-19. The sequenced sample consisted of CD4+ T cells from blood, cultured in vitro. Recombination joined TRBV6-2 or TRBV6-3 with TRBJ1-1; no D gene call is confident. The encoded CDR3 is CASSYAENTEAFF. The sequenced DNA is TGTGCCAGCAGTTACGCAGAGAACACTGAAGCTTTCTTT.